The 14 T cell receptor beta chains below come from one sample, sequenced in a study of human T cells and chemical hapten exposure. TCRdb passed the RACE reads through MiXCR, listing each CDR3 protein once. The sample includes 65,000 to 85,000 distinct CDR3 sequences, 12% of them seen just once. Time point denoted: patch test 1, 2 weeks after DPC sensitization. Specified treatment: therapeutic diphenylcyclopropenone sensitization with weekly scalp DPC. Source: whole blood, taken in connection with sensitization to the hapten diphenylcyclopropenone (DPC). The receptors stem from a woman aged 55-75 years with alopecia areata. Some clones in this sample may be carry-over from other donors' samples.

This clonotype was counted ten times or more. This chain joins TRBV7-6 and TRBJ2-5; possible D gene TRBD2, 6 bases. Germline CDR1 reads SGHVS; CDR2 reads FNYEAQ. Deletions cut 5 bases from V and 6 bases from J, with 16 bases between. The CDR3 loop spans 14 amino acids. The CDR3 region is CASSQDGGIKTQYF. CDR3 nucleotides: TGTGCCAGCAGCCAGGACGGGGGAATAAAGACCCAGTACTTC.

This clonotype was counted many times. V usage is TRBV29-1 and J usage is TRBJ2-3; D is uncertain. This CDR3 has 11 amino acids. Germline CDR1 SQVTM, CDR2 ANQGSEA. V was shortened by 6 bases and J by 6 bases, with 10 bases between the two germline ends. The CDR3 here is CSVQTSDTQYF. CDR3 DNA sequence: TGCAGCGTCCAGACCTCCGATACGCAGTATTTT.

V usage is TRBV5-6 and J usage is TRBJ2-1; a possible D gene is TRBD1 (5 bases). With 3 bases removed from V and 4 bases from J, the gap between germline ends came to 14 bases. CDR3 size: 15 residues. The germline gives CDR1 SGHDT, CDR2 YYEEEE. This CDR3 reads CASSCDSKAYNEQFF. The CDR3 DNA sequence: TGTGCCAGCAGCTGTGACAGCAAGGCTTACAATGAGCAGTTCTTC.

This clonotype was counted ten times or more. The chain joins TRBV6-2 or TRBV6-3 to TRBJ2-7; D might be TRBD1 (6 bases). This CDR3 contains 15 residues. In germline, CDR1 is MNHEY, CDR2 SVGEGT. The V gene lost 5 bases and the J gene lost 3 bases, with 17 bases spanning the gap. The CDR3 bases are TGTGCCAGCAGTAACCCCAAACAGGGTAGCTACGAGCAGTACTTC. This translates into CASSNPKQGSYEQYF.

This clonotype has at least ten counts. The genes are TRBV7-8 and TRBJ2-3, with a tentative D call TRBD1 (5 bases). The CDR3 sequence is 15 residues long. The germline CDR1 and CDR2 sequences are SGHVS and FQNEAQ. V was pared by 7 bases and J by 4 bases, with 18 bases between. The CDR3 DNA follows: TGTGCCAGCACACTTCTCCAGGGTCGGGCAGATACGCAGTATTTT. Protein: CASTLLQGRADTQYF.

This clonotype was seen many times. The chain joins TRBV7-2 to TRBJ2-1; D gene ambiguous. V lost 8 bases to trimming and J lost 10 bases, with 18 bases between them. CDR3 length equals 13 residues. Germline V gives CDR1 SGHTA, CDR2 FQGNSA. The CDR3 is CASGSNQLGEQFF. The CDR3 DNA sequence: TGTGCCAGCGGATCAAACCAACTTGGGGAGCAGTTCTTC.

The rearrangement links TRBV6-4 to TRBJ2-1; TRBD1 is a possible D gene (6 bases). The CDR3 length is 13 residues. The V gene's germline CDR1 is MRHNA and CDR2 SNTAGT. Trimming shortened V by 5 bases and J by 10 bases, and 15 bases separated the two germline ends. The CDR3 is CASSWDIGKEQFF. The CDR3 nucleotides read TGTGCCAGCAGTTGGGACATAGGGAAGGAGCAGTTCTTC.

This clonotype was seen many times. The junction and the germline gene differ at one end; a read error may be behind it. The chain combines TRBV7-7 with TRBJ2-1, with D tentatively TRBD1 (5 bases). CDR1 is SSHAT, CDR2 FNYEAQ, per germline (reference sequence). CDR3 length equals 14 residues. The CDR3 DNA follows: TGTGCTAGCAGCTTAGGTCCAGGGCGGAATGAGCAGTTCTTC. This codes for CASSLGPGRNEQFF.

This clonotype was detected only a few times. The V and J genes are TRBV6-1 and TRBJ1-5; D is unclear. This CDR3 has 17 residues. V lost 6 bases and J lost 11, with 29 bases in between. Germline loops: CDR1 MNHNS, CDR2 SASEGT. CDR3 loop: CASSAEGLGVIFESQHF. CDR3 DNA sequence: TGTGCCAGCAGCGCAGAAGGTTTGGGAGTCATCTTTGAGTCCCAGCATTTT.

This clonotype was detected a few times. The gene calls are TRBV29-1 and TRBJ1-2, with D maybe TRBD1 (5 bases). V was pared by 4 bases and J by 6 bases, with 15 bases between. Looked up from germline, CDR1 is SQVTM and CDR2 is ANQGSEA. This CDR3 region has 13 residues. The CDR3 nucleotides read TGCAGCGTTGCCAGGGTCCAGGAGGATGGCTACACCTTC. Translation: CSVARVQEDGYTF.

In its sample, this clonotype was seen many times. V and J are TRBV5-4 and TRBJ2-1; 9 bases are shared with TRBD2. Germline CDR1 SGHNT, CDR2 YYREEE (reference sequence). There are 14 residues in the CDR3. V gave up 0 bases and J gave up 10 bases; unmatched junction bases: 5. CDR3 amino acids: CASSLEAGGHEQFF. The CDR3 nucleotides read TGTGCCAGCAGCTTGGAGGCGGGGGGGCACGAGCAGTTCTTC.

This clonotype has ten or more counts. The chain has TRBV20-1 and TRBJ2-1; 8 bases map to TRBD2. Per germline, CDR1 DFQATT and CDR2 SNEGSKA (reference sequence). After removal of 0 bases from V and 1 base from J, the junction contained 5 bases not matched to a gene. The CDR3 is made up of 16 amino acids. The CDR3 protein is CSARDFQRGSYNEQFF. The CDR3 coding sequence is TGCAGTGCTAGAGATTTCCAGCGGGGGTCCTACAATGAGCAGTTCTTC.

V gene TRBV12-3 or TRBV12-4 combines with J gene TRBJ2-2, with 11 bases lining up with TRBD2. CDR3 length equals 14 residues. V was clipped by 8 bases and J by 6 bases; unmatched bases: 5. CDR3 DNA sequence: TGTGCCAGCCTTAGACTAGCGGGGTCCGGGGAGCTGTTTTTT. Amino acids: CASLRLAGSGELFF.

V is TRBV2 and J is TRBJ2-7; weak D call: TRBD1 (6 bases). Trimming took 6 bases from V and 7 from J, leaving 19 bases between them. CDR1 and CDR2 (germline): SNHLY, FYNNEI. This CDR3 spans 14 amino acids. This CDR3 reads CASSVQGINVEQYF. The CDR3 nucleotides read TGTGCCAGCAGCGTTCAGGGGATTAACGTGGAGCAGTACTTC.